This entry concerns a single T cell receptor beta chain. The data derive from a study of T cells in Graves' hyperthyroidism and ophthalmopathy. Amplification of TCR beta CDR3 regions used RNA as the template. The HTBI primer set drove a first-round RT-PCR of the TCR CDR3. TCRdb independently ran MiXCR on the multiplex PCR reads; one entry per CDR3 protein. Here the sample spans about 530,000 distinct CDR3 sequences, approximately 17% being singletons. This CDR3 spans 19 amino acids. CDR1 is MGHRA and CDR2 is YSYEKL in the germline V gene. With V trimmed by 1 base and J by 11 bases, 22 bases remained unmatched.

V is TRBV4-1 and J is TRBJ2-4; 8 nucleotides match TRBD1. The receptor comes from a woman younger than 35 with Graves' ophthalmopathy. Sequencing input: blood. The CDR3 protein is CASSQGPGGDASQKLVQYF. CDR3 DNA sequence: TGCGCCAGCAGCCAAGGACCAGGGGGCGATGCTAGCCAAAAATTGGTTCAGTACTTC.